The rows below give T cell receptor beta chains drawn from one sample of a study of regulatory T cells in long-lasting Graves disease. TCRdb fed the multiplex PCR reads into MiXCR, producing one record per CDR3 protein. The sample consists of about 470,000 distinct CDR3 sequences, roughly 20% of them appearing once. Here the sequenced sample was peripheral blood mononuclear cells (PBMCs), taken when the disease was refractory, from a patient treated with antithyroid drugs. These TCRs come from a female donor with Graves disease. Each CDR3 is given with its conserved first and last residue. D genes are given only for firm matches. Some rows mark clone size as missing; the rest say once, few, many or name a class of expanded clone.

TRBV5-5	TRBJ2-7	few	NA	CASSWTLYEQNF	TGTGCCAGCAGCTGGACCCTCTACGAGCAGAACTTC
TRBV30	TRBJ1-5	many	TRBD1	CAWRKRRTGGLNQPQHF	TGTGCCTGGAGAAAGCGAAGGACAGGGGGGCTCAATCAGCCCCAGCATTTT
TRBV6-1	TRBJ2-4	few	TRBD2	CASSPWSSGGIAKNIQYF	TGTGCCAGCAGTCCGTGGTCTAGCGGGGGAATAGCCAAAAACATTCAGTACTTC
TRBV12-3/TRBV12-4	TRBJ2-7	many	TRBD2	CASSRAGANEQYF	TGTGCCAGCAGCCGAGCGGGAGCTAACGAGCAGTACTTC
TRBV19	TRBJ1-4	few	NA	CASSIGIYNEKLFF	TGTGCCAGTAGTATCGGAATATATAATGAAAAACTGTTTTTT
TRBV28	TRBJ1-4	many	NA	CASSSDIVREKLFF	TGTGCCAGCAGTTCTGACATTGTGAGGGAAAAACTGTTTTTT
TRBV29-1	TRBJ2-1	NA	NA	CSVDGTGPPHSYNEQFF	TGCAGCGTTGATGGTACGGGACCTCCCCACTCCTACAATGAGCAGTTCTTC
TRBV9	TRBJ2-2	few	TRBD2	CASSGSRGTSLPVAGELFF	TGTGCCAGCAGCGGAAGTCGGGGGACTAGCCTCCCAGTCGCCGGGGAGCTGTTTTTT
TRBV28	TRBJ2-5	many	NA	CASSGLRVQETQYF	TGTGCCAGCAGTGGCCTCAGGGTCCAAGAGACCCAGTACTTC
TRBV6-2/TRBV6-3	TRBJ1-1	NA	NA	CASSLSLDTEAFF	TGTGCCAGCAGTTTAAGCCTAGACACTGAAGCTTTCTTT
TRBV20-1	TRBJ2-7	NA	TRBD2	CSARDYLAGVASYEQYF	TGCAGTGCTAGAGATTACCTAGCGGGAGTAGCCTCCTACGAGCAGTACTTC
TRBV9	TRBJ1-1	NA	NA	CASSVEGGPNTEAFF	TGTGCCAGCAGCGTAGAAGGGGGGCCGAACACTGAAGCTTTCTTT
TRBV19	TRBJ1-6	many	NA	CASSRQENSPLHF	TGTGCCAGTAGTCGACAGGAGAATTCACCCCTCCACTTT
TRBV24-1	TRBJ2-3	few	NA	CATTEGNGRTDTQYF	TGTGCCACCACCGAAGGGAACGGCCGCACAGATACGCAGTATTTT
TRBV5-6	TRBJ2-2	many	NA	CASSWRGARNTGELFF	TGTGCCAGCAGCTGGAGGGGCGCGCGGAACACCGGGGAGCTGTTTTTT
TRBV2	TRBJ1-6	many	TRBD1	CASSEERQGVSYNSPLHF	TGTGCCAGCAGTGAAGAGCGACAGGGGGTCTCCTATAATTCACCCCTCCACTTT
TRBV5-5	TRBJ2-2	few	NA	CASSLDVPGELFF	TGTGCCAGCAGCTTGGATGTGCCCGGGGAGCTGTTTTTT
TRBV7-9	TRBJ2-5	NA	NA	CASSHAGGLRREETQYF	TGTGCCAGCAGCCACGCCGGGGGGCTAAGACGGGAAGAGACCCAGTACTTC
TRBV11-1	TRBJ2-6	NA	NA	CASTRYDRANVLTF	TGTGCCAGCACTCGGTACGACAGGGCCAACGTCCTGACTTTC
TRBV12-3/TRBV12-4	TRBJ2-1	few	TRBD1	CASKRGLRSFKGHNEQFF	TGTGCCAGCAAGAGGGGGCTGCGGTCCTTCAAGGGACACAATGAGCAGTTCTTC
TRBV9	TRBJ2-5	NA	TRBD1	CASSVDRGRMETQYF	TGTGCCAGCAGCGTAGACAGGGGGCGAATGGAGACCCAGTACTTC
TRBV9	TRBJ2-7	NA	TRBD1	CASSVAPGQGYEQYF	TGTGCCAGCAGCGTAGCACCGGGACAGGGCTACGAGCAGTACTTC
TRBV30	TRBJ2-3	NA	NA	CAGWESGTQYF	TGTGCCGGCTGGGAATCGGGTACGCAGTATTTT
TRBV5-5	TRBJ1-1	few	NA	CASSLWGGRTEAFF	TGTGCCAGCAGCTTGTGGGGGGGGAGGACTGAAGCTTTCTTT
TRBV6-1	TRBJ1-4	many	TRBD1	CASSERGTGGTKLFF	TGTGCCAGCAGTGAAAGAGGGACAGGGGGTACAAAACTGTTTTTT
TRBV19	TRBJ1-5	few	TRBD1	CASSRDSQPQHF	TGTGCCAGTAGTAGGGACAGCCAGCCCCAGCATTTT
TRBV7-2	TRBJ1-6	many	NA	CASSLDPRANSPLHF	TGTGCCAGCAGCTTAGACCCCAGGGCGAATTCACCCCTCCACTTT
TRBV30	TRBJ1-1	many	NA	CAWLETEAFF	TGTGCCTGGTTAGAGACTGAAGCTTTCTTT
TRBV28	TRBJ2-5	few	NA	CATRQDPKETQYF	TGTGCCACCCGGCAGGACCCAAAAGAGACCCAGTACTTC
TRBV7-9	TRBJ2-7	few	TRBD2	CASSFPSGRGGSYEQYF	TGTGCCAGCAGCTTTCCTAGCGGGAGAGGGGGGTCTTACGAGCAGTACTTC
TRBV28	TRBJ1-5	many	NA	CASSSTPDRQYQPQHF	TGTGCCAGCAGTTCTACCCCGGACAGACAATATCAGCCCCAGCATTTT
TRBV11-2	TRBJ2-7	NA	NA	CASSPIGGRTSYEQYF	TGTGCCAGCAGCCCCATCGGAGGCCGCACCTCCTACGAGCAGTACTTC
TRBV28	TRBJ1-1	many	NA	CASSTDSEAFF	TGTGCCAGCTCGACCGACAGTGAAGCTTTCTTT
TRBV24-1	TRBJ2-5	many	NA	CATSGDGRGRGETQYF	TGTGCCACCAGCGGAGACGGGCGTGGGAGGGGGGAGACCCAGTACTTC
TRBV6-1	TRBJ1-3	few	TRBD1	CASNQGELGNTIYF	TGTGCCAGCAACCAGGGGGAACTTGGAAACACCATATATTTT
TRBV7-9	TRBJ2-1	NA	NA	CASSLRSSGLVNEQFF	TGTGCCAGCAGCTTAAGGTCAAGCGGTTTGGTCAATGAGCAGTTCTTC
TRBV18	TRBJ2-7	many	NA	CASCGGTGTLEEQYF	TGTGCCAGCTGCGGGGGGACAGGCACACTAGAAGAGCAGTACTTC
TRBV28	TRBJ1-2	many	NA	CASSTRRGTSYGYTF	TGTGCCAGCAGCACGCGCCGAGGGACATCGTATGGCTACACCTTC
TRBV29-1	TRBJ2-7	many	NA	CSVAPGRESSYEQYF	TGCAGCGTTGCACCGGGACGGGAGAGCTCCTACGAGCAGTACTTC
TRBV18	TRBJ2-2	few	NA	CASSPGARRRGELFF	TGTGCCAGCTCACCGGGGGCGCGGAGACGCGGGGAGCTGTTTTTT
TRBV7-2	TRBJ2-3	NA	NA	CASSLTGRDTQYF	TGTGCCAGCAGCCTGACCGGCAGGGATACGCAGTATTTT
TRBV4-3	TRBJ1-5	NA	NA	CASSQDPRPNQPQHF	TGCGCCAGCAGCCAAGATCCTCGGCCCAATCAGCCCCAGCATTTT
TRBV7-2	TRBJ1-1	NA	NA	CASRLGAEAFF	TGTGCCAGCAGGTTAGGGGCTGAAGCTTTCTTT
TRBV25-1	TRBJ2-4	many	NA	CASTLPVGTAKNIQYF	TGTGCCAGCACCCTGCCGGTCGGGACAGCCAAAAACATTCAGTACTTC
TRBV20-1	TRBJ2-2	few	NA	CSARDRSRLTNTGELFF	TGCAGTGCTAGAGATCGCAGCCGACTGACGAACACCGGGGAGCTGTTTTTT
TRBV10-3	TRBJ1-3	NA	NA	CATEGSGNTIYF	TGTGCCACCGAGGGATCAGGAAACACCATATATTTT
TRBV6-1	TRBJ2-5	few	NA	CASRLDGQETQYF	TGTGCCAGCAGATTAGACGGGCAAGAGACCCAGTACTTC
TRBV28	TRBJ1-1	many	NA	CASSLGGENTEAFF	TGTGCCAGCAGCTTAGGCGGGGAGAACACTGAAGCTTTCTTT
TRBV5-8	TRBJ2-7	NA	TRBD1	CASSRDGTGRYEQYF	TGTGCCAGCAGCAGGGACGGGACAGGGAGGTACGAGCAGTACTTC
TRBV5-1	TRBJ1-4	few	NA	CASSPRPGVGNEKLFF	TGCGCCAGCAGCCCCCGTCCAGGGGTTGGTAATGAAAAACTGTTTTTT
TRBV14	TRBJ2-7	many	NA	CASSQVSLRQGEQYF	TGTGCCAGCAGCCAAGTTTCCCTAAGGCAGGGCGAGCAGTACTTC
TRBV6-5	TRBJ1-1	few	NA	CASSYSSLGSEAFF	TGTGCCAGCAGTTACTCCTCATTAGGAAGTGAAGCTTTCTTT
TRBV29-1	TRBJ2-2	many	NA	CSVEWGAGELFF	TGCAGCGTTGAATGGGGAGCCGGGGAGCTGTTTTTT
TRBV6-2/TRBV6-3	TRBJ2-7	many	NA	CASRRTGQPPYEQYF	TGTGCCAGCAGGCGAACAGGACAGCCCCCCTACGAGCAGTACTTC